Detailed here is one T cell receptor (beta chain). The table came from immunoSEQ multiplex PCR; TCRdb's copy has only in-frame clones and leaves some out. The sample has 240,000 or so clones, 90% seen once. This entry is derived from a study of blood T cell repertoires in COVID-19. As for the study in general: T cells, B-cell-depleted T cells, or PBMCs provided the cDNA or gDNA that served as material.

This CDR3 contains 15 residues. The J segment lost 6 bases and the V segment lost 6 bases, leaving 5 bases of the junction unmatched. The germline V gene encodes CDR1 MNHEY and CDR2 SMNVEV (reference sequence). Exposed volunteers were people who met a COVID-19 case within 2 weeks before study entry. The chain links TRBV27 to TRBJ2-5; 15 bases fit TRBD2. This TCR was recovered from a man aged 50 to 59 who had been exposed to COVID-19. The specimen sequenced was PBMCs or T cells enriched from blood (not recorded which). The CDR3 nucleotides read TGTGCCAGCAGAATGGGGACTAGCGGGAGGCAGACCCAGTACTTC. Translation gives CASRMGTSGRQTQYF.